Here is one TCR beta chain with its context. Its target is unknown. At the DNA level, this CDR3 is encoded by other sequences in the same sample as well. The germline gives CDR1 SGHRS, CDR2 YFSETQ. With 0 bases removed from V and 2 bases from J, the gap between germline ends came to 6 bases. The CDR3 sequence is 13 residues long. The repertoire was sequenced with immunoSEQ multiplex PCR; TCRdb's copy has only in-frame clones and lacks some. The sample lists some 550,000 clones, 97% occurring once. This specimen belongs to a study of shared clonotypes between healthy human individuals. Study in general: Serving as donors were a couple of women and three men, whose ages spanned 18 to 49.

Study-wide findings and caveats: Unshared clonotypes carried lower generation probabilities than those common to all four donors. The diversity represented, both genetic and in exposure history, was limited by few donors. On the whole, naive subsets had larger estimated richness than memory subsets had.

This sequence was found in a woman aged 25 to 39 in good health. This chain uses TRBV5-1 with TRBJ2-7; no clear D. Material for sequencing was naive CD4+ T cells sorted from blood. Subset here: CD45RA+ positively selected. The CDR3 spells CASSLGGTYEQYF. CDR3 coding DNA: TGCGCCAGCAGCTTGGGGGGAACCTACGAGCAGTACTTC.